A selection of T cell receptor beta chains follows, all from one sample in a study of control samples from healthy donors and cancer patients. Libraries were prepared by immunoSEQ multiplex PCR; TCRdb keeps only in-frame clonotypes and omits some of them. The sample carries some 160,000 clones, about nine tenths recorded once. The material sequenced was blood. The receptors shown here come from a man in his thirties or forties in good health. Each CDR3 is given with its conserved first and last residue. D genes are given only for firm matches. Clone sizes are given selectively: once, few, many, or a class where the clone is expanded.

>TRBV6-2/TRBV6-3|TRBD1|NA|TRBJ2-1
CASSYSTGSYNEQFF
TGTGCCAGCAGTTACTCGACAGGGAGTTACAATGAGCAGTTCTTC
>TRBV2|NA|NA|TRBJ2-2
CASSELARGTGELFF
TGTGCCAGCAGTGAGTTGGCCCGGGGCACCGGGGAGCTGTTTTTT
>TRBV29-1|TRBD1|once|TRBJ1-1
CSATGGTVGTEAFF
TGCAGCGCTACCGGAGGGACAGTAGGGACTGAAGCTTTCTTT
>TRBV15|NA|NA|TRBJ2-1
CATSRAAPNNEQFF
TGTGCCACCAGCAGAGCGGCCCCTAACAATGAGCAGTTCTTC
>TRBV6-5|NA|once|TRBJ1-3
CASSYSTQYSGNTIYF
TGTGCCAGCAGTTACTCAACCCAATACTCTGGAAACACCATATATTTT
>TRBV19|NA|NA|TRBJ1-4
CASNRRGAANEKLFF
TGTGCCAGTAACCGACGAGGAGCGGCTAATGAAAAACTGTTTTTT
>TRBV24-1|NA|NA|TRBJ2-3
CATSVGSTDTQYF
TGTGCCACCAGTGTAGGGAGCACAGATACGCAGTATTTT
>TRBV3-1/TRBV3-2|NA|NA|TRBJ2-1
CASERRGSGRFF
TGTGCCAGCGAACGTCGGGGCTCAGGGCGGTTCTTC
>TRBV11-3|TRBD1|NA|TRBJ2-2
CASSQGQRSGELFF
TGTGCCAGCAGCCAGGGACAGCGGTCCGGGGAGCTGTTTTTT
>TRBV10-3|TRBD1|NA|TRBJ2-1
CASLGDSDRDNEQFF
TGTGCCTCTCTGGGGGACAGCGACAGAGACAATGAGCAGTTCTTC
>TRBV9|NA|NA|TRBJ2-2
CASSLKTGGTGELFF
TGTGCCAGCAGCCTTAAAACAGGAGGCACCGGGGAGCTGTTTTTT
>TRBV6-2/TRBV6-3|TRBD1|once|TRBJ2-7
CASSSGQGVGEQYF
TGTGCCAGCAGTTCGGGACAGGGGGTAGGGGAGCAGTACTTC
>TRBV21-1|NA|NA|TRBJ1-1
CASPSRQLEAFF
TGTGCCAGCCCCAGTAGGCAGCTTGAAGCTTTCTTT
>TRBV4-1|NA|once|TRBJ2-5
CASSQDRNGGRQETQYF
TGCGCCAGCAGCCAAGATCGCAACGGGGGGCGCCAAGAGACCCAGTACTTC
>TRBV18|TRBD2|NA|TRBJ2-3
CASSPVGGGTDTQYF
TGTGCCAGCTCACCGGTTGGCGGGGGAACAGATACGCAGTATTTT
>TRBV10-3|NA|NA|TRBJ2-2
CAIRRTLNTGELFF
TGTGCCATCAGAAGAACACTGAACACCGGGGAGCTGTTTTTT
>TRBV9|TRBD1|once|TRBJ1-1
CASTGGADFTEAFF
TGTGCCAGCACAGGGGGGGCAGATTTCACTGAAGCTTTCTTT
>TRBV9|NA|NA|TRBJ1-1
CASSVMGTTEAFF
TGTGCCAGCAGCGTAATGGGGACCACTGAAGCTTTCTTT
>TRBV19|NA|NA|TRBJ1-5
CASSIPPQPQHF
TGTGCCAGTAGTATTCCGCCTCAGCCCCAGCATTTT
>TRBV6-5|NA|once|TRBJ1-1
CASRGVEGQKAFF
TGTGCCAGCAGAGGGGTCGAGGGTCAGAAAGCTTTCTTT
>TRBV19|TRBD1|NA|TRBJ2-7
CASSRTQGAYEQYF
TGTGCCAGTAGTCGAACACAGGGGGCCTACGAGCAGTACTTC
>TRBV11-2|NA|NA|TRBJ1-1
CASSLTTGTTNTEAFF
TGTGCCAGCAGCCTTACAACCGGGACGACGAACACTGAAGCTTTCTTT
>TRBV6-5|NA|NA|TRBJ2-3
CASSYLAMGGTDTQYF
TGTGCCAGCAGTTACTTGGCGATGGGGGGCACAGATACGCAGTATTTT
>TRBV12-3/TRBV12-4|NA|once|TRBJ1-6
CASRLTDSPLHF
TGTGCCAGCAGGTTGACAGATTCACCCCTCCACTTT
>TRBV6-2/TRBV6-3|NA|NA|TRBJ1-5
CASSLQGNQPQHF
TGTGCCAGCAGTCTCCAGGGGAATCAGCCCCAGCATTTT
>TRBV6-6|NA|NA|TRBJ1-3
CASSYSGRAGENTIYF
TGTGCCAGCAGTTACTCAGGAAGGGCGGGTGAAAACACCATATATTTT
>TRBV2|TRBD1|NA|TRBJ1-2
CASNAGTGVGYGYTF
TGTGCCAGCAACGCCGGGACAGGGGTCGGCTATGGCTACACCTTC
>TRBV9|NA|NA|TRBJ2-3
CASSVAPSTDTQYF
TGTGCCAGCAGCGTAGCGCCGAGCACAGATACGCAGTATTTT
>TRBV6-1|NA|NA|TRBJ2-1
CASSELWGQINNEQFF
TGTGCCAGCAGTGAACTGTGGGGGCAGATAAACAATGAGCAGTTCTTC
>TRBV6-5|NA|few|TRBJ1-1
CASSYGSDTEAFF
TGTGCCAGCAGTTACGGCTCGGACACTGAAGCTTTCTTT
>TRBV5-4|NA|NA|TRBJ2-1
CASSLEGSRGEQFF
TGTGCCAGCAGCTTGGAGGGTAGCCGGGGTGAGCAGTTCTTC
>TRBV12-3/TRBV12-4|NA|NA|TRBJ1-2
CASSLGGGYGYTF
TGTGCCAGCAGCCTGGGAGGTGGGTATGGCTACACCTTC
>TRBV11-1|NA|once|TRBJ2-7
CASSSGVMGEQYF
TGTGCCAGCAGCTCGGGGGTAATGGGTGAGCAGTACTTC
>TRBV9|NA|NA|TRBJ2-1
CASSWGLHNEQFF
TGTGCCAGCAGCTGGGGACTTCACAATGAGCAGTTCTTC
>TRBV19|NA|NA|TRBJ1-6
CASKGEGAGFSRNSPLHF
TGTGCCAGTAAGGGTGAAGGGGCGGGCTTTAGTCGGAATTCACCCCTCCACTTT
>TRBV4-3|NA|NA|TRBJ2-7
CASSQYEGHEQYF
TGCGCCAGCAGCCAATACGAGGGCCACGAGCAGTACTTC
>TRBV5-5|NA|NA|TRBJ1-4
CASSLAGTTNEKLFF
TGTGCCAGCAGCTTGGCCGGGACAACTAATGAAAAACTGTTTTTT
>TRBV18|TRBD1|NA|TRBJ1-1
CASSPTQGKNTEAFF
TGTGCCAGCTCGCCTACACAGGGGAAGAACACTGAAGCTTTCTTT
>TRBV9|NA|once|TRBJ1-6
CASSVTGGNNPPLHF
TGTGCCAGCAGCGTGACGGGGGGAAATAATCCACCCCTCCACTTT
>TRBV11-3|NA|NA|TRBJ2-1
CASSAGRVSYNEQFF
TGTGCCAGCAGCGCGGGGCGGGTTTCCTACAATGAGCAGTTCTTC
>TRBV7-9|NA|NA|TRBJ2-5
CASSPGELQETQYF
TGTGCCAGCAGCCCCGGGGAACTACAAGAGACCCAGTACTTC
>TRBV5-1|NA|NA|TRBJ1-1
CASSLVSGGENTEAFF
TGCGCCAGCAGCTTGGTATCGGGGGGCGAGAACACTGAAGCTTTCTTT
>TRBV6-4|TRBD1|few|TRBJ2-5
CASSEGQGAETQYF
TGTGCCAGCAGTGAGGGACAGGGGGCAGAGACCCAGTACTTC
>TRBV9|NA|NA|TRBJ1-2
CASSVGQRNGYTF
TGTGCCAGCAGCGTAGGGCAAAGGAATGGCTACACCTTC
>TRBV4-3|TRBD1|once|TRBJ2-2
CASSQERGRISISGELFF
TGCGCCAGCAGCCAAGAAAGGGGGCGTATTAGTATATCCGGGGAGCTGTTTTTT
>TRBV11-3|TRBD2|NA|TRBJ2-2
CASSGAGDGTGELFF
TGTGCCAGCAGCGGAGCGGGAGATGGGACCGGGGAGCTGTTTTTT
>TRBV7-9|NA|NA|TRBJ1-1
CASSRAVNTEAFF
TGTGCCAGCAGCCGTGCAGTGAACACTGAAGCTTTCTTT
>TRBV5-4|NA|few|TRBJ2-5
CASSLLSQGTQYF
TGTGCCAGCAGCCTATTATCACAAGGGACCCAGTACTTC